This T cell receptor (beta chain) was captured by sequencing in a study of T cells in Graves' hyperthyroidism and ophthalmopathy. Study outcomes and limitations: Blood also showed most of the thyroid clonotypes that were expanded above 0.001.

TCR beta CDR3 region amplification was performed from RNA transcripts. The TCR CDR3 first-round RT-PCR relied on the HTBI primer set. TCRdb analysed the multiplex PCR reads with MiXCR anew, one entry per CDR3 protein. The data contain roughly 300,000 distinct CDR3 sequences, roughly a fifth of them singletons. Deletions cut 2 bases from V and 1 base from J, with 14 bases between. The CDR3 loop spans 16 amino acids. Germline CDR1 and CDR2: KGHSH and LQKENI. Those with hyperthyroidism were 18 to 65 years old, newly diagnosed, and ill for under 2 months. Patients showing uncontrolled infection, other autoimmune disease, pregnancy or lactation were ineligible. Isolation of PBMCs was performed on 9.5 to 10 ml fresh peripheral blood. Details on this clonotype: Its antigen is as yet unknown.

The V gene is TRBV18, the J gene TRBJ1-1; D perhaps matches TRBD1 (5 bases). The source is a woman aged 45-60 years with Graves' hyperthyroidism. Sequences were obtained from blood. The CDR3 sequence: CASSPRSGGWNTEAFF. Written as DNA, the CDR3 is TGTGCCAGCTCACCAAGATCCGGGGGGTGGAACACTGAAGCTTTCTTT.